Below, 3 T cell receptor beta chains from the same sample are listed, as sequenced in a study of blood T cell repertoires in COVID-19. Clones were read by immunoSEQ multiplex PCR, and TCRdb kept only the in-frame ones, dropping some. The table lists more than 85,000 clones, 65% to 90% of them singletons. Sample: peripheral blood. These receptor sequences come from a man older than 75 with acute or convalescent COVID-19.

The rearrangement links TRBV7-3 to TRBJ2-7; 7 bases are shared with TRBD2. The germline V gene encodes CDR1 SGHTA and CDR2 FQGTGA. The CDR3 sequence is 16 residues long. J gave up 3 bases and V 5 bases, and 13 bases lay outside the gene matches. The CDR3 sequence is CASSPGGSARSYEQYF. DNA for the CDR3: TGTGCCAGCAGCCCCGGGGGGTCTGCCAGGAGCTACGAGCAGTACTTC.

Only a few counts were recorded for this clone. The chain links TRBV9 to TRBJ1-6, with a possible D match to TRBD1 (5 bases). The CDR3 sequence is 15 residues long. Germline V gene sequence: CDR1 SGDLS, CDR2 YYNGEE. Trimming cost V 0 bases and J 8 bases, with 12 bases left between them. The CDR3 nucleotides are TGTGCCAGCAGCGTAGTTCCAGGGCTGGATTCACCCCTCCACTTT. Amino acids: CASSVVPGLDSPLHF.

J is TRBJ2-7 and V is TRBV28; 9 nucleotides agree with TRBD2. This CDR3 is 15 amino acids long. V shed 6 bases and J 4 bases; nucleotides not matched to a gene: 10. Germline V gene lookup returns CDR1 MDHEN and CDR2 SYDVKM. The chain's CDR3 is CASSSAGGGMYEQYF. CDR3 bases: TGTGCCAGCAGCAGCGCGGGAGGGGGCATGTACGAGCAGTACTTC.